These 9 T cell receptor beta chains came from one sample sequenced in a study of blood T cells in healthy people across ages. The use of a sample-barcoded 5' primer and a J-beta primer mix characterized a second PCR of roughly 7 to 12 cycles. TCRdb re-called the 5' RACE reads with MiXCR, one entry per CDR3 protein. Among 1.5 million to 2 million distinct CDR3 sequences, 28% were seen once, and the ten largest hold about 8%. Sequencing was performed on blood. The receptors originated from a young woman in good health.

The chain combines TRBV9 with TRBJ2-3; no clear D. CDR1 and CDR2 from the germline V gene are SGDLS and YYNGEE. V was clipped by 0 bases and J by 9 bases, with 14 bases between them. This CDR3 region has 14 residues. The DNA of the CDR3 is TGTGCCAGCAGCGTAGACTTAGGTACGGTCACGCAGTATTTT. As protein: CASSVDLGTVTQYF.

This clonotype was counted ten times or more. The CDR3 loop reads CASSQTGDSYNEQFF. The CDR3 DNA is TGTGCCAGCAGCCAGACAGGGGACTCCTACAATGAGCAGTTCTTC. V is TRBV7-3 and J is TRBJ2-1; 8 nucleotides agree with TRBD1. CDR1 is SGHTA, CDR2 FQGTGA, per germline. The trim removed 5 bases at V and 0 bases at J, leaving 3 bases unmatched. The CDR3 has 15 amino acids.

This clonotype was counted at least ten times. The chain is built from TRBV6-5 and TRBJ2-4; D unresolved. V was trimmed by 0 bases and J by 3 bases, leaving 6 bases between them. Germline V gene sequence: CDR1 MNHEY, CDR2 SVGAGI. This CDR3 is built from 14 residues. The CDR3: CASSYSNNKNIQYF. The DNA for the CDR3 is TGTGCCAGCAGTTACTCGAACAACAAAAACATTCAGTACTTC.

The chain links TRBV5-1 to TRBJ1-1; TRBD1 agrees at 7 bases. Looked up from germline, CDR1 is SGHRS and CDR2 is YFSETQ. The CDR3 runs to 14 residues. The J segment lost 1 base and the V segment lost 8 bases, leaving 8 bases of the junction unmatched. CDR3 loop: CASYIGGENTEAFF. As DNA, the CDR3 is TGCGCCAGTTACATAGGGGGCGAGAACACTGAAGCTTTCTTT.

The rearrangement uses TRBV4-2 and TRBJ2-7, with D possibly TRBD1 on 5 matching bases. The CDR3 has 15 residues. Per germline, CDR1 LGHNA and CDR2 YNFKEQ. Deletions cut 6 bases from V and 3 bases from J, with 18 bases between. This CDR3 reads CASSLDLDSIYEQYF. CDR3 bases: TGTGCCAGCAGTCTAGATCTAGACAGTATCTACGAGCAGTACTTC.

The chain carries TRBV7-8 and TRBJ2-1; tentative D call: TRBD1 (5 bases). Trimming shortened V by 6 bases and J by 3 bases, and 9 bases separated the two germline ends. The CDR3 runs to 13 residues. Germline CDR1 reads SGHVS; CDR2 reads FQNEAQ. In DNA form, the CDR3 reads TGTGCCAGCAGGAAGCAGGGCTACAATGAGCAGTTCTTC. Its protein is CASRKQGYNEQFF.

This clonotype appeared a few times. The V and J genes are TRBV3-1 and TRBJ2-3, with 8 bases that match TRBD2. Germline V gene data show CDR1 as LGHDT and CDR2 as YNNKEL (reference sequence). Trimming removed 6 bases from V and 2 bases from J; junction bases left unmatched: 7. This CDR3 comprises 15 residues. The CDR3 reads CASRTTSGYTDTQYF. CDR3 nucleotides: TGTGCCAGCAGGACTACTAGCGGATACACAGATACGCAGTATTTT.

The rearrangement joins TRBV20-1 to TRBJ2-7; 13 bases are shared with TRBD2. Germline CDR1 and CDR2: DFQATT and SNEGSKA (reference sequence). The CDR3 has 15 residues. After removal of 6 bases from V and 1 base from J, the junction contained 6 bases not matched to a gene. The DNA for the CDR3 is TGCAGTGCCCCCTCACTAGCGGGAGGGTCCTACGAGCAGTACTTC. Its translation is CSAPSLAGGSYEQYF.

The chain is built from TRBV7-9 and TRBJ2-5; D possibly corresponds to TRBD2 (6 bases). The germline V and J ends were trimmed by 7 bases and 2 bases, with 17 bases remaining between them. The CDR3 has 15 amino acids. Germline-derived CDR1 and CDR2 are SEHNR and FQNEAQ (reference sequence). CDR3 DNA: TGTGCCAGCAACGGGCCGGGACTCTTACAAGAGACCCAGTACTTC. This translates into CASNGPGLLQETQYF.